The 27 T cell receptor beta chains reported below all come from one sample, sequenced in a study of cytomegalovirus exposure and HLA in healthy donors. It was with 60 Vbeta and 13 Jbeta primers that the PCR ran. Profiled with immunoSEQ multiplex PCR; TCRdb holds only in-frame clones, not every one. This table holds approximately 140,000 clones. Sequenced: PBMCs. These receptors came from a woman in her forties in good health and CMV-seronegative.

This chain's CDR3 is CASSYSRGLYGYTF. The CDR3 DNA is TGTGCCAGCAGTTACTCGAGGGGGCTCTATGGCTACACCTTC. The genes are TRBV6-5 and TRBJ1-2; TRBD1 matches at 7 bases. The J segment lost 4 bases and the V segment lost 0 bases, leaving 2 bases of the junction unmatched. The germline gives CDR1 MNHEY, CDR2 SVGAGI. The CDR3 runs 14 residues.

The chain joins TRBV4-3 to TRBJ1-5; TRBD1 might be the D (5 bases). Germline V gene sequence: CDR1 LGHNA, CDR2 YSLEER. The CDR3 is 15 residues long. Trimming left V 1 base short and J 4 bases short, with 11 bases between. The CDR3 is CASSQGRGGNQPQHF. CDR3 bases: TGCGCCAGCAGCCAAGGCCGGGGGGGTAATCAGCCCCAGCATTTT.

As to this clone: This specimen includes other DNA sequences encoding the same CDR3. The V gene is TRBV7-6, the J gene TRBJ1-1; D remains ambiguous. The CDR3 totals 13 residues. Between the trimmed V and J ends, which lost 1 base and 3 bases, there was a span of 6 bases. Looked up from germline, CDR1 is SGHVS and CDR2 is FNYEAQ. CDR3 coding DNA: TGTGCCAGCAGCTTAGGGCTTGACACTGAAGCTTTCTTT. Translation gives CASSLGLDTEAFF.

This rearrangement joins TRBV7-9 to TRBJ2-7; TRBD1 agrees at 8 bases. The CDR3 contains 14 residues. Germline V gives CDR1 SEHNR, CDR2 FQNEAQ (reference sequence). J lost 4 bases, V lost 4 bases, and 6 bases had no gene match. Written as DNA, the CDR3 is TGTGCCAGCAGCTCAGGGGGCTCAAGGTACGAGCAGTACTTC. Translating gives CASSSGGSRYEQYF.

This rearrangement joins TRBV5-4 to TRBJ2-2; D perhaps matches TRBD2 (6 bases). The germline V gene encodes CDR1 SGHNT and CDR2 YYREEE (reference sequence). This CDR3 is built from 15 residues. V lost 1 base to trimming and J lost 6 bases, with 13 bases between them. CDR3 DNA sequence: TGTGCCAGCAGCTTGAAGGGGAGGTTGGCCGGGGAGCTGTTTTTT. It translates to CASSLKGRLAGELFF.

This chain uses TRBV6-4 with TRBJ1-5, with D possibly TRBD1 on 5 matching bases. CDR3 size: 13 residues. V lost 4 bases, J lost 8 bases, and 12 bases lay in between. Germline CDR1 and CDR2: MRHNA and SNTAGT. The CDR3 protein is CASSGLRGEPQHF. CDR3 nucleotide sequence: TGTGCCAGCAGTGGCCTACGGGGGGAGCCCCAGCATTTT.

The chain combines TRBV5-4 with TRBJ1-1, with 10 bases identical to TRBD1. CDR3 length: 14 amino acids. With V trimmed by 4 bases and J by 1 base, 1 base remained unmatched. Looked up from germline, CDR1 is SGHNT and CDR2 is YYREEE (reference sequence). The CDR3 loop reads CASSRQGANTEAFF. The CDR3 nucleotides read TGTGCCAGCAGCAGACAGGGGGCGAACACTGAAGCTTTCTTT.

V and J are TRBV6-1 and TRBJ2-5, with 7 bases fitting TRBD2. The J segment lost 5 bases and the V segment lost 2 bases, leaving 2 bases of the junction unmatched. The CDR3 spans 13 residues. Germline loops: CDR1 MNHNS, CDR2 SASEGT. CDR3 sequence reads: CASSERGEETQYF. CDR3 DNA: TGTGCCAGCAGTGAACGGGGGGAGGAGACCCAGTACTTC.

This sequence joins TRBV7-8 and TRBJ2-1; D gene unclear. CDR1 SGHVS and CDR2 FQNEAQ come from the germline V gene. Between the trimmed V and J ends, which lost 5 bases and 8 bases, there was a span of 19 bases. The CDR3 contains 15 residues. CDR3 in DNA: TGTGCCAGCAGCCACGCGTTAGAAGCTCCGGATGAGCAGTTCTTC. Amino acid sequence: CASSHALEAPDEQFF.

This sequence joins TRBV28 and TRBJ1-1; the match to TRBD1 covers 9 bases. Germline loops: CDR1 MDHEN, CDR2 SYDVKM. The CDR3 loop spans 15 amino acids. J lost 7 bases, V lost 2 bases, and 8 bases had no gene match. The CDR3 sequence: CASSLATGGTIEAFF. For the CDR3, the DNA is TGTGCCAGCAGTTTAGCGACAGGGGGGACTATTGAAGCTTTCTTT. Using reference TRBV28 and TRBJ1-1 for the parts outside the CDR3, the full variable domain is DVKVTQSSRYLVKRTGEKVFLECVQDMDHENMFWYRQDPGLGLRLIYFSYDVKMKEKGDIPEGYSVSREKKERFSLILESASTNQTSMYLCASSLATGGTIEAFFGQGTRLTVV.

In DNA, the CDR3 is TGTGCCACCAGCAGAGAGACAGGGAGTTACTCTGGGGCCAACGTCCTGACTTTC. Encoded protein: CATSRETGSYSGANVLTF. This chain connects TRBV15 to TRBJ2-6; 7 nucleotides agree with TRBD1. This CDR3 has 18 amino acids. V shed 0 bases and J 0 bases; nucleotides not matched to a gene: 5. The germline gives CDR1 LNHNV, CDR2 YYDKDF (reference sequence).

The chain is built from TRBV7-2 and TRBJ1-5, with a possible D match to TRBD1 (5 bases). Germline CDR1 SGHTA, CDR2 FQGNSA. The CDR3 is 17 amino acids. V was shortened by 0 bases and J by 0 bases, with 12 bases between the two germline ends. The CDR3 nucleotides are TGTGCCAGCAGCTTAGCCACAGGCTCCTATAGCAATCAGCCCCAGCATTTT. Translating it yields CASSLATGSYSNQPQHF.

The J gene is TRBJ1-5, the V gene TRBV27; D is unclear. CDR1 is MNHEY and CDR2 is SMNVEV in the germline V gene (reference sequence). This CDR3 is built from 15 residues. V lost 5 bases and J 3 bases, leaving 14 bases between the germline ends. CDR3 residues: CASSKSRRDNQPQHF. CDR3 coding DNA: TGTGCCAGCAGTAAGTCGAGACGGGACAATCAGCCCCAGCATTTT.

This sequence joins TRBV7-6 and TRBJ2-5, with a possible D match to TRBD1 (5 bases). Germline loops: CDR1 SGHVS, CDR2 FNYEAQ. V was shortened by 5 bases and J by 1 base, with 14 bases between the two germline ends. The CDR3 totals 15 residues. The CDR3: CASSPLGRAQETQYF. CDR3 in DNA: TGTGCCAGCAGCCCCCTGGGCAGGGCCCAAGAGACCCAGTACTTC.

CDR3 in DNA: TGTGCCAGTAGTATTCTGGGCGGAGGACAGCAGCCCCAGCATTTT. Its protein product is CASSILGGGQQPQHF. The V gene is TRBV19, the J gene TRBJ1-5; perhaps TRBD1 as D (6 bases). V lost 3 bases and J 7 bases, leaving 16 bases between the germline ends. CDR1 is LNHDA and CDR2 is SQIVND in the germline V gene (reference sequence). The CDR3 loop spans 15 amino acids.

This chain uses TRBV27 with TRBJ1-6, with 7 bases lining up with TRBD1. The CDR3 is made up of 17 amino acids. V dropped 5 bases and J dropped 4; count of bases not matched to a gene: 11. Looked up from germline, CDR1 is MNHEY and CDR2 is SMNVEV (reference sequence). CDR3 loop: CASSRGQAGRYNSPLHF. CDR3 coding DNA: TGTGCCAGCAGTCGCGGACAGGCCGGGAGATATAATTCACCCCTCCACTTT.

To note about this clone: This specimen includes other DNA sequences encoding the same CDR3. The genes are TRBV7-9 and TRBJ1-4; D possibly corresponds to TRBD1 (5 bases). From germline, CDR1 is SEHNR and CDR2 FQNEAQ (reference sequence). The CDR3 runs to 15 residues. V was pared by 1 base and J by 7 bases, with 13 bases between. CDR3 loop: CASSLVQGQGEKLFF. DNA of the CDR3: TGTGCCAGCAGCTTAGTTCAGGGCCAGGGTGAAAAACTGTTTTTT. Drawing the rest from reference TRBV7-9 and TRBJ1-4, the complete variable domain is DTGVSQNPRHKITKRGQNVTFRCDPISEHNRLYWYRQTLGQGPEFLTYFQNEAQLEKSRLLSDRFSAERPKGSFSTLEIQRTEQGDSAMYLCASSLVQGQGEKLFFGSGTQLSVL.

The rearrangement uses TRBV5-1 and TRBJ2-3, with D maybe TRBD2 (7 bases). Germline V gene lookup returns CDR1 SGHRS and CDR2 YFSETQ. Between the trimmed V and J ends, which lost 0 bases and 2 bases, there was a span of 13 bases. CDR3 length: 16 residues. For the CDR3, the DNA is TGCGCCAGCAGCTTGGGAGGGGGGGACTCCACAGATACGCAGTATTTT. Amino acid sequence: CASSLGGGDSTDTQYF.

DNA of the CDR3: TGTGCCAGCAGCACCCCGACAGCTAACTATGGCTACACCTTC. Encoded protein: CASSTPTANYGYTF. V usage is TRBV5-4 and J usage is TRBJ1-2; D is possibly TRBD1 (5 bases). Looked up from germline, CDR1 is SGHNT and CDR2 is YYREEE (reference sequence). The ends were cut back, 4 bases at V and 0 bases at J, with 10 bases in the middle. The CDR3 is made up of 14 amino acids.

This CDR3 reads CASSPRPGTGTNEKLFF. The DNA of the CDR3 is TGTGCCAGCTCACCACGTCCCGGGACAGGGACTAATGAAAAACTGTTTTTT. The genes are TRBV18 and TRBJ1-4; 9 bases fit TRBD1. Germline CDR1 and CDR2: KGHSH and LQKENI. The CDR3 length is 17 residues. Trimming cost V 1 base and J 2 bases; bases outside gene matches: 5. The whole variable domain, filled in from reference TRBV18 and TRBJ1-4, reads NAGVMQNPRHLVRRRGQEARLRCSPMKGHSHVYWYRQLPEEGLKFMVYLQKENIIDESGMPKERFSAEFPKEGPSILRIQQVVRGDSAAYFCASSPRPGTGTNEKLFFGSGTQLSVL.

CDR3 in DNA: TGTGCCAGCAGCCAGGGTCTCGGGGGCTACGAGCAGTACTTC. Protein sequence: CASSQGLGGYEQYF. The gene calls are TRBV14 and TRBJ2-7; the D gene is possibly TRBD2 (6 bases). Germline CDR1 is SGHDN and CDR2 is FVKESK. The CDR3 totals 14 residues. V lost 3 bases and J 3 bases, leaving 12 bases between the germline ends.

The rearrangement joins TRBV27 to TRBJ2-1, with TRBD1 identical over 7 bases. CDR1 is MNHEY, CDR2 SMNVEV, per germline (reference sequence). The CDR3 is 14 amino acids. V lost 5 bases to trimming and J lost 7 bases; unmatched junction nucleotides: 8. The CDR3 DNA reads TGTGCCAGCAGTCCCCTGAACAGGGGTAATGAGCAGTTCTTC. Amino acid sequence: CASSPLNRGNEQFF.

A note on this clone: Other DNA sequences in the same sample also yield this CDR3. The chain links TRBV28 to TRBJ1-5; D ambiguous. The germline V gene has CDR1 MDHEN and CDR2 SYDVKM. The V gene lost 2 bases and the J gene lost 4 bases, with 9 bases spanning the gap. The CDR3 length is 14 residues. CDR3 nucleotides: TGTGCCAGCAGTTTAGGAGGTTCTAATCAGCCCCAGCATTTT. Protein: CASSLGGSNQPQHF.

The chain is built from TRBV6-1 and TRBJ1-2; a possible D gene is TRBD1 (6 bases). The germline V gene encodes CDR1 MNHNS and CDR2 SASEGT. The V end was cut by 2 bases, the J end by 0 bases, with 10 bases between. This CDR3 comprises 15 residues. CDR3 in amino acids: CASSERQASNYGYTF. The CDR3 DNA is TGTGCCAGCAGTGAACGACAGGCTTCTAACTATGGCTACACCTTC.

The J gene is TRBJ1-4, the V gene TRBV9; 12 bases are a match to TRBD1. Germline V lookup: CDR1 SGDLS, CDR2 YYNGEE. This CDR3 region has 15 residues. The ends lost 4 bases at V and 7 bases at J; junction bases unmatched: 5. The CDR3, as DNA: TGTGCCAGCAGCCCGGGACAGGGGGCAGGTGAAAAACTGTTTTTT. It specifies CASSPGQGAGEKLFF. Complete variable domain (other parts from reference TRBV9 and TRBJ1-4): DSGVTQTPKHLITATGQRVTLRCSPRSGDLSVYWYQQSLDQGLQFLIQYYNGEERAKGNILERFSAQQFPDLHSELNLSSLELGDSALYFCASSPGQGAGEKLFFGSGTQLSVL.

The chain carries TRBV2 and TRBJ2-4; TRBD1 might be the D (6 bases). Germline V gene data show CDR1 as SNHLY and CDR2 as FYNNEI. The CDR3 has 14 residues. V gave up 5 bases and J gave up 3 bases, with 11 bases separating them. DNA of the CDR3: TGTGCCAGCAGTCCAGACAGGCACAAAAACATTCAGTACTTC. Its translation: CASSPDRHKNIQYF.

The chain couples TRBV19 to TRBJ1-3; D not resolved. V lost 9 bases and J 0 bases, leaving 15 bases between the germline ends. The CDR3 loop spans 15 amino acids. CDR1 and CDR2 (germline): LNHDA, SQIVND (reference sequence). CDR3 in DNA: TGTGCCAGCTTAGCCCGGCCCTTCTCTGGAAACACCATATATTTT. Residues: CASLARPFSGNTIYF.